The clone carrying this T cell receptor beta chain showed up just once. Its antigen is unknown. These data come from a study of T cell responses to AZD1222 COVID-19 vaccine. Study outcomes and limitations: Reports say nearly half of spike-specific TCRs go after unmutated variant regions. Spike-specific TCR breadth and depth rose after two AZD1222 doses. White British donors predominated, females outnumbered males, and clonal diversity was possibly underestimated.

The method was immunoSEQ multiplex PCR; TCRdb's version includes in-frame clones alone and lacks a portion of them. The table has about 140,000 clones, about 89% seen once. The sequenced sample was peripheral blood, obtained 28 days after the second dose of the MenACWY control vaccine. The receptor was isolated from an adult who received the MenACWY meningococcal vaccine as a control.

CDR3 amino acids: CASSSTGGGYEQYF. The CDR3 DNA sequence: TGTGCCAGCAGCTCGACAGGGGGCGGTTACGAGCAGTACTTC. V usage is TRBV28 and J usage is TRBJ2-7; 10 bases are a match to TRBD1. V lost 6 bases and J lost 4; bases outside the gene matches: 6. This CDR3 comprises 14 residues. Germline V gene lookup returns CDR1 MDHEN and CDR2 SYDVKM. Based on the CDR3 plus reference TRBV28 and TRBJ2-7, the full variable domain is DVKVTQSSRYLVKRTGEKVFLECVQDMDHENMFWYRQDPGLGLRLIYFSYDVKMKEKGDIPEGYSVSREKKERFSLILESASTNQTSMYLCASSSTGGGYEQYFGPGTRLTVT.